The entry that follows covers one TCR beta chain sequence. Its antigen is still unknown. The data belong to a study of healthy donors' naive CD4 and CD8 T cells. General study results and limits: Around 13% of CD4/CD8 propensity variance appeared explained by V, J and CDR3 charge. Possible naive T cell homeostatic proliferation bias remained unaddressed. Alpha and beta chains were sequenced in bulk without pairing.

TCR libraries were built from about 0.55 ug of total RNA by linear amplification. TCRdb re-derived calls from the reads in MiXCR, one entry per CDR3 protein. The table includes about 180,000 distinct CDR3 sequences, about 74% detected once. Trimming cost V 4 bases and J 5 bases, with 18 bases left between them. Germline CDR1 is LNHDA and CDR2 is SQIVND (reference sequence). The CDR3 is made up of 15 amino acids. Naive T cells were sorted: CD4+CD8-CD45RO-CD45RA+ for CD4+, CD8+CD4-CD45RA+CD27bright for CD8+. The sequencing input was naive CD4+ and CD8+ T cells sorted from blood, pooled from several donors. The sequence came from a pool of human donors in good health; the sample pools cells from several healthy donors. V gene TRBV19 combines with J gene TRBJ2-7; maybe TRBD1 (5 bases). As DNA, the CDR3 is TGTGCCAGTAGTAGAAGAGACAGTCCGGCCGACGAGCAGTACTTC. It is translated as CASSRRDSPADEQYF. Supplemented by reference TRBV19 and TRBJ2-7, the full variable domain reads DGGITQSPKYLFRKEGQNVTLSCEQNLNHDAMYWYRQDPGQGLRLIYYSQIVNDFQKGDIAEGYSVSREKKESFPLTVTSAQKNPTAFYLCASSRRDSPADEQYFGPGTRLTVT.